The subject of this entry is one TCR beta chain. The antigen it binds to is not known. No much larger clonotype is one base removed from it; base qualities were not supplied. Using the deep immunoSEQ assay, TCR CDR3 regions were amplified from genomic DNA by multiplex PCR. Extracted genomic DNA from each cell subset was distributed evenly across all wells of several immunoSEQ 96-well plates, and each plate was treated as a replicate. Each replicate PCR for unsorted PBMC received about 0.3 ug genomic DNA, equal to about 30,000 T cell genomes. Ten immunoSEQ deep assay plates were used to sequence the unsorted PBMC genomic DNA. Purified libraries were quantified with a Qubit 3.0 fluorometer, sized on a Bioanalyzer 2100, and re-quantified with the KAPA Library Quantification kit. Every immunoSEQ 96-well plate was sequenced on a dedicated single-read 150-cycle Illumina NextSeq 550 flow cell. In the source study's methods: The immunoSEQ output contained only junctional sequences without quality scores, so filtering could not match that applied to full-length reads. To assign V/J genes and CDR3, sequences were annotated against IMGT germline references using PyIR, a Python wrapper for IgBLAST v1.9. Reads were filtered out if the reads had weak V/J assignments (E-value above 1e-6), no CDR3, stop codons, out-of-frame junctions, or ambiguous translated residues. A V3J clonotype was defined by an identical inferred V gene, J gene, and CDR3 amino acid sequence. Percentage overlap between repertoires was calculated by dividing the number of shared unique clonotypes by the size of the smaller repertoire. RTK rarefaction, the Chao1 estimator, and Recon v2.1 estimates of unobserved clonotypes were used to assess repertoire richness. TCRdb provides this immuneACCESS table in a form limited to in-frame rearrangements. Some clones are lacking; in checked studies, under half of them reflect an unresolved V gene, and why the rest are absent is not known. V and J calls and clone size are those listed in that table; D and trimming were worked out from the DNA. This sample has about 480,000 clones in its table, and over 75% of those were observed once. Around 12% of the sample is held by the ten biggest clonotypes.

Healthy HIV-negative adults with no recently reported acute infections or vaccinations were included as donors. All donors were Caucasian adults living in Nashville, Tennessee, USA. For unsorted samples, tens of millions of PBMCs were counted, and genomic DNA was extracted using the QIAamp DNA Blood Mini kit. Blood was collected by leukapheresis, and PBMCs were isolated by Ficoll-Histopaque density gradient centrifugation and then cryopreserved in liquid nitrogen vapor phase. This sample is drawn from a study of shared clonotypes between healthy human individuals (dated by TCRdb to the early 2020s). Notes on the research overall: The cohort included three men and a couple of women between 18 and 49 years of age. Each donor's leukapheresis produced roughly between about 0.9 and 9.5 billion PBMCs. To estimate repertoire size and how much clonotype sharing occurs between individuals, the study deeply sequenced the blood TCR repertoires of about 5 healthy adults. To increase sequencing depth and limit assay-specific biases, TCR repertoire library preparation and sequencing were carried out by different laboratories using diverse techniques.

CDR1 and CDR2 (ENHRY, SYGVKD) derive from the germline V gene. From the cysteine up to the phenylalanine, the CDR3 has a length of 13 residues. CDR3 DNA only is kept here, 39 bases in frame from base 1. V is pared back by 6 bases and J by 5 bases, with 13 bases lying between the germline termini. Study-wide conclusions, independent of this receptor: Only blood was sampled, and tissue TCR repertoires likely differ from those in blood. Pairwise subsampling led to the expectation that sequencing depth would affect the degree of clonotype sharing among donors. Because the study included only a small number of donors, the genetic and exposure-history diversity represented was limited.

The chain couples TRBV10-3 to TRBJ2-5, with TRBD2 as a weak D call on 6 bases. The material sequenced was PBMCs. This TCR was recovered from a woman in her 40s in good health. Some clones in this sample may be carry-over from other donors' samples. CDR3 protein: CAISQTGGETQYF. The DNA sequence follows: TGTGCCATCAGCCAAACAGGAGGGGAGACCCAGTACTTC.